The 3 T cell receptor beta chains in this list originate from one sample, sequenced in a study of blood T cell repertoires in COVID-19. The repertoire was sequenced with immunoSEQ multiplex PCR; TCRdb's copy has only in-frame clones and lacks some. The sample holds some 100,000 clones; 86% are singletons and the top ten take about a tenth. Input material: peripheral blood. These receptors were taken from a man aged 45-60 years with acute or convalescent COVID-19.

The CDR3 DNA follows: TGTGCCAGTAGTACAGGGGGATCCTATAGCAATCAGCCCCAGCATTTT. This encodes CASSTGGSYSNQPQHF. The chain is built from TRBV19 and TRBJ1-5, with 7 nucleotides matching TRBD1. This CDR3 has 16 residues. Trimming took 4 bases from V and 0 from J; bases not matched to a gene: 6. Per the germline V gene, CDR1 is LNHDA and CDR2 is SQIVND (reference sequence).

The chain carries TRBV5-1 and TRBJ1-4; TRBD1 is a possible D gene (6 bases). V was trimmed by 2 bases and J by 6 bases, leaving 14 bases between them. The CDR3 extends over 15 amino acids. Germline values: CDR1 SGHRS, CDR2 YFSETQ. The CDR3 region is CASSFQQGGDEKLFF. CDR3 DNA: TGCGCCAGCAGCTTCCAACAGGGTGGAGATGAAAAACTGTTTTTT. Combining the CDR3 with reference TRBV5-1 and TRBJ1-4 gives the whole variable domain KAGVTQTPRYLIKTRGQQVTLSCSPISGHRSVSWYQQTPGQGLQFLFEYFSETQRNKGNFPGRFSGRQFSNSRSEMNVSTLELGDSALYLCASSFQQGGDEKLFFGSGTQLSVL.

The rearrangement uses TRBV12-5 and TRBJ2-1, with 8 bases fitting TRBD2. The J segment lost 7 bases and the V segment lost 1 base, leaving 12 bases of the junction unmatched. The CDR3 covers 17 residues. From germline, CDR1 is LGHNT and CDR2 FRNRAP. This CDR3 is CASGLGRVSGSRNEQFF. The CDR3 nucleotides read TGTGCTAGTGGTTTGGGGAGGGTGAGCGGGAGTAGGAATGAGCAGTTCTTC.